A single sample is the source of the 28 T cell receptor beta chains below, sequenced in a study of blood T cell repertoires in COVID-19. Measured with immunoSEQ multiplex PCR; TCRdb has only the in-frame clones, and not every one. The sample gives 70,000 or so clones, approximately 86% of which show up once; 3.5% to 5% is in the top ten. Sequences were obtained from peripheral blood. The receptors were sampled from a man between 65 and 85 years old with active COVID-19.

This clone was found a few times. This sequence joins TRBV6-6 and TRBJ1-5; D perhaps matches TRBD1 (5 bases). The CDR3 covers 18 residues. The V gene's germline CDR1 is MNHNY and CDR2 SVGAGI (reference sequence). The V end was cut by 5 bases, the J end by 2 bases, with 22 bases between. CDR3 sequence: CASSPQRVGEVRNQPQHF. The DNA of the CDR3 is TGTGCCAGCAGTCCCCAGAGGGTAGGGGAGGTCCGCAATCAGCCCCAGCATTTT.

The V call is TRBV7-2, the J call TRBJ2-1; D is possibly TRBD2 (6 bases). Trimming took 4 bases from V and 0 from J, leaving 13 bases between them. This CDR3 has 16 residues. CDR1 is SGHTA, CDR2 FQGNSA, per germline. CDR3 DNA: TGTGCCAGCAGCTCAAGGGCGGGAAGCTCCTACAATGAGCAGTTCTTC. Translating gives CASSSRAGSSYNEQFF.

The CDR3 spells CASSYSRVRDSRIHF. Written as DNA, the CDR3 is TGTGCCAGCAGTTACTCTAGAGTGAGGGACAGCCGGATCCACTTT. The rearrangement links TRBV6-2 or TRBV6-3 to TRBJ1-6, with 7 nucleotides matching TRBD1. With 0 bases clipped from V and 17 bases from J, the junction kept 13 bases outside the gene matches. CDR1 and CDR2 from the germline V gene are MNHEY and SVGEGT. There are 15 residues in the CDR3.

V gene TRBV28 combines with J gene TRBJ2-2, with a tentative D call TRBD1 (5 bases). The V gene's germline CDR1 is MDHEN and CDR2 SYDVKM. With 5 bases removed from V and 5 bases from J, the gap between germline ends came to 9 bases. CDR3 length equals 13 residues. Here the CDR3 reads CASSPQGTGELFF. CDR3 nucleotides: TGTGCCAGCAGTCCCCAGGGAACCGGGGAGCTGTTTTTT.

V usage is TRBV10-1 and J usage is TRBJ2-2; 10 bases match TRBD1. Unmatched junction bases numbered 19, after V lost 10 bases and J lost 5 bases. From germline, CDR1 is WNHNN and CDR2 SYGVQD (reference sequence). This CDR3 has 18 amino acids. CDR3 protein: CAIPRTTGGVRWTGELFF. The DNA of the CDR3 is TGCGCCATCCCACGGACGACAGGGGGCGTACGGTGGACCGGGGAGCTGTTTTTT.

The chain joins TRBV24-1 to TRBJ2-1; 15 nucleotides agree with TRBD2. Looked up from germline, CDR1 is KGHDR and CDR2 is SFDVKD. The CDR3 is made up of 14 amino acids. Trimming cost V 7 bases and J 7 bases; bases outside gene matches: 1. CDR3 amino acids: CATRGLAGGNEQFF. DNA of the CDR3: TGTGCCACCAGAGGACTAGCGGGAGGGAATGAGCAGTTCTTC.

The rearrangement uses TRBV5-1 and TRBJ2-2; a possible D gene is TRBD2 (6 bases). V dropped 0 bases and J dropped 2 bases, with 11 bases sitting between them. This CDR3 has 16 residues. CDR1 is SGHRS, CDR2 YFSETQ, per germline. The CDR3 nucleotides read TGCGCCAGCAGCTTGGCGGCTAGCGCTAACACCGGGGAGCTGTTTTTT. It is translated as CASSLAASANTGELFF. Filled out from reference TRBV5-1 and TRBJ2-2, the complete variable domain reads KAGVTQTPRYLIKTRGQQVTLSCSPISGHRSVSWYQQTPGQGLQFLFEYFSETQRNKGNFPGRFSGRQFSNSRSEMNVSTLELGDSALYLCASSLAASANTGELFFGEGSRLTVL.

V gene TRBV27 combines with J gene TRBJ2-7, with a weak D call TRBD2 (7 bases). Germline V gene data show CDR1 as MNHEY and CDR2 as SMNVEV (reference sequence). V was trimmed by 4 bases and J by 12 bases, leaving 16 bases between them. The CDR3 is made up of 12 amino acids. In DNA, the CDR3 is TGTGCCAGCAGTTCGGGGTGGGGGGGGCGGTACTTC. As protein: CASSSGWGGRYF.

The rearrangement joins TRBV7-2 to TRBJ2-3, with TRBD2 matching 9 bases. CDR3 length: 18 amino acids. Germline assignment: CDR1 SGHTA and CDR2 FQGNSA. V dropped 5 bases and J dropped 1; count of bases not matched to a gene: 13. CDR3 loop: CASSPRGASGIGTDTQYF. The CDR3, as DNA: TGTGCCAGCAGCCCAAGGGGGGCTAGCGGGATAGGCACAGATACGCAGTATTTT.

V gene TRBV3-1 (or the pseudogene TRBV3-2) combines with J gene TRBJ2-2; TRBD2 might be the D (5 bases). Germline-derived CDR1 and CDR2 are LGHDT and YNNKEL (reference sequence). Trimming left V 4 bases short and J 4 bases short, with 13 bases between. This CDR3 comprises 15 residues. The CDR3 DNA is TGTGCCAGCAGCCCCGGGGTAGCGAGCACCGGGGAGCTGTTTTTT. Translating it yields CASSPGVASTGELFF.

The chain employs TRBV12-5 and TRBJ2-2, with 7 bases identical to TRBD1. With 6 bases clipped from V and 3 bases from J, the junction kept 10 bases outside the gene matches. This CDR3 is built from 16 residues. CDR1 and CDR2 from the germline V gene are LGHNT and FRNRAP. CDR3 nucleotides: TGTGCTAGTGGCTCCCCCGAGACAGGGCACACCGGGGAGCTGTTTTTT. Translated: CASGSPETGHTGELFF. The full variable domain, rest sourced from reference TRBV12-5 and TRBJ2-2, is DARVTQTPRHKVTEMGQEVTMRCQPILGHNTVFWYRQTMMQGLELLAYFRNRAPLDDSGMPKDRFSAEMPDATLATLKIQPSEPRDSAVYFCASGSPETGHTGELFFGEGSRLTVL.

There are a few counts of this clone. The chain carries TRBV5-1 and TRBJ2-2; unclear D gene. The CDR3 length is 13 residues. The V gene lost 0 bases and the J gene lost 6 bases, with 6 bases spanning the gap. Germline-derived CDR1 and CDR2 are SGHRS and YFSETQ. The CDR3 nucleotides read TGCGCCAGCAGCTTGGCCCTCGCCGGGGAGCTGTTTTTT. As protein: CASSLALAGELFF.

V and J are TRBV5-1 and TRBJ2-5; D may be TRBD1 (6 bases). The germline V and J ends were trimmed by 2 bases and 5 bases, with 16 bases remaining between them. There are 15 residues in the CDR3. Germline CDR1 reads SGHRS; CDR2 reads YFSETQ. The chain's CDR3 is CASSLQGEYRETQYF. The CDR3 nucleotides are TGCGCCAGCAGCTTACAGGGAGAATATAGGGAGACCCAGTACTTC.

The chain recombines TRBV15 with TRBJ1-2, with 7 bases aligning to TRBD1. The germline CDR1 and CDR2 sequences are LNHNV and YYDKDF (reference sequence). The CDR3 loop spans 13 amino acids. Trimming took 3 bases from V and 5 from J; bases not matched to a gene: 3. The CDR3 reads CATSRGQRYGYTF. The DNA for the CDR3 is TGTGCCACCAGCAGGGGACAGCGGTATGGCTACACCTTC. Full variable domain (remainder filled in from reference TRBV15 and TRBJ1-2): DAMVIQNPRYQVTQFGKPVTLSCSQTLNHNVMYWYQQKSSQAPKLLFHYYDKDFNNEADTPDNFQSRRPNTSFCFLDIRSPGLGDTAMYLCATSRGQRYGYTFGSGTRLTVV.

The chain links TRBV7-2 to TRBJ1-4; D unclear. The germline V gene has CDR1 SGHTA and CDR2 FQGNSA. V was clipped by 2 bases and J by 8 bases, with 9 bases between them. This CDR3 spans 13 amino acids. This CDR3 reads CASSLSPPEKLFF. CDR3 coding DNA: TGTGCCAGCAGCTTAAGCCCCCCCGAAAAACTGTTTTTT. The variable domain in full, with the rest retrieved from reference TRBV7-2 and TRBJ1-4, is GAGVSQSPSNKVTEKGKDVELRCDPISGHTALYWYRQSLGQGLEFLIYFQGNSAPDKSGLPSDRFSAERTGGSVSTLTIQRTQQEDSAVYLCASSLSPPEKLFFGSGTQLSVL.

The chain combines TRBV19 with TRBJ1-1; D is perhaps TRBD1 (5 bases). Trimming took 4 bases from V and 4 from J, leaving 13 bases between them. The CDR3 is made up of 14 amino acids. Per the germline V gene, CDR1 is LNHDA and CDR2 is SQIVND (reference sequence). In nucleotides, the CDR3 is TGTGCCAGTAGTAACGTCATGGGGGGCACTGAAGCTTTCTTT. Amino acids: CASSNVMGGTEAFF.

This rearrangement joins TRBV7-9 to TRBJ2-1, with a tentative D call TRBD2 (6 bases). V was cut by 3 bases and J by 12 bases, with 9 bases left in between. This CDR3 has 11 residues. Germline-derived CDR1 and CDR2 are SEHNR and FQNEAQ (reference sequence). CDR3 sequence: CASSFVGGQFF. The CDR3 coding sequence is TGTGCCAGCAGCTTTGTGGGGGGGCAGTTCTTC.

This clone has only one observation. CDR3 coding DNA: TGTGCCAGCAGTTACTCGAGGGTCACCGGGGAGCTGTTTTTT. This encodes CASSYSRVTGELFF. The gene calls are TRBV6-2 or TRBV6-3 and TRBJ2-2, with D possibly matching TRBD2 (5 bases). Per the germline V gene, CDR1 is MNHEY and CDR2 is SVGEGT. The CDR3 consists of 14 residues. The germline V and J ends were trimmed by 0 bases and 4 bases, with 6 bases remaining between them.

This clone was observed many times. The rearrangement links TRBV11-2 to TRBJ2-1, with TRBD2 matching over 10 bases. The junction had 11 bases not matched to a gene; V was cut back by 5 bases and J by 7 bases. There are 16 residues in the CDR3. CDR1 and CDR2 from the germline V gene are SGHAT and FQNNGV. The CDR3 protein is CASSPRPSGSGNEQFF. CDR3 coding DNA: TGTGCCAGCAGCCCCCGGCCTAGCGGGAGTGGGAATGAGCAGTTCTTC.

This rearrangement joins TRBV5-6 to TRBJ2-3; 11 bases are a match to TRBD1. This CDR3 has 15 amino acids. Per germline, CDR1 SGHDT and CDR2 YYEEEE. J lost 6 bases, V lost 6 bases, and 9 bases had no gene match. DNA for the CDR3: TGTGCCAGCACACTAGGACAGGGGGCTTTCGATACGCAGTATTTT. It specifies CASTLGQGAFDTQYF.

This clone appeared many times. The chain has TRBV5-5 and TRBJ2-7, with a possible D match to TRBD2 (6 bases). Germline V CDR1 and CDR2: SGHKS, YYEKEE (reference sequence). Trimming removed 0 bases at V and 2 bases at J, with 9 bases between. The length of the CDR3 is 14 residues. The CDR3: CASSLAEGPYEQYF. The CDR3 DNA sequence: TGTGCCAGCAGCTTGGCGGAGGGACCCTACGAGCAGTACTTC.

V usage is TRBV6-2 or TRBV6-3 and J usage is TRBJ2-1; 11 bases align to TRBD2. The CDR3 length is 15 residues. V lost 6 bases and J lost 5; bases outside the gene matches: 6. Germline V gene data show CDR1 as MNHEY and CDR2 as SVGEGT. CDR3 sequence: CASSTGTSGHNEQFF. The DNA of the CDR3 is TGTGCCAGCAGCACCGGGACTAGCGGCCACAATGAGCAGTTCTTC.

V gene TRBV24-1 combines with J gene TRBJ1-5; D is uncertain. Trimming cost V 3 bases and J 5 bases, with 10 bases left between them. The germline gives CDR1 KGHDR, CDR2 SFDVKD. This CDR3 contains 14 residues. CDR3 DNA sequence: TGTGCCACCAGTGATGGTCGCAGATATCAGCCCCAGCATTTT. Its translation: CATSDGRRYQPQHF.

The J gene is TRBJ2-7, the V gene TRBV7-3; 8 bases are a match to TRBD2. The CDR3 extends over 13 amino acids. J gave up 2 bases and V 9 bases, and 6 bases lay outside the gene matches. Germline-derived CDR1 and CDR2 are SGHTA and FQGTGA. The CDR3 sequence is CASARGGPYEQYF. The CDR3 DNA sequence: TGTGCCAGTGCCCGGGGGGGGCCCTACGAGCAGTACTTC.

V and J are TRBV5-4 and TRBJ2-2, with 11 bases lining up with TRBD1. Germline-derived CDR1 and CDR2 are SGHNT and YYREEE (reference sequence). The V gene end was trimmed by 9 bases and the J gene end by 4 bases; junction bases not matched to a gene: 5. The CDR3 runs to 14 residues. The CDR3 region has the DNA TGTGCCACCCGGACAGGGGGCTTCACCGGGGAGCTGTTTTTT. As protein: CATRTGGFTGELFF.

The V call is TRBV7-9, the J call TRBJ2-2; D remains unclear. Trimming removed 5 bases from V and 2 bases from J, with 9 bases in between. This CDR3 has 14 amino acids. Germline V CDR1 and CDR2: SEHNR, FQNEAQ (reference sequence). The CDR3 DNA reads TGTGCCAGCAGCCAAGCCCCTAACACCGGGGAGCTGTTTTTT. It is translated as CASSQAPNTGELFF.

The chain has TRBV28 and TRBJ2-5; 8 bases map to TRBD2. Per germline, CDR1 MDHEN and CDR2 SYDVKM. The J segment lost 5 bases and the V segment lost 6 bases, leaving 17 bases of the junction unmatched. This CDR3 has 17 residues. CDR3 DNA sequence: TGTGCCAGCAGCCTGGGGCTAGCGGGCCCTAAGCGGGAGACCCAGTACTTC. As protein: CASSLGLAGPKRETQYF.

The CDR3 sequence is CASSPRTLNTEAFF. The CDR3 coding sequence is TGTGCCAGCAGCCCTCGGACACTGAACACTGAAGCTTTCTTT. The genes are TRBV11-1 and TRBJ1-1; tentative D call: TRBD1 (5 bases). The CDR3 runs to 14 residues. Germline loops: CDR1 SGHAT, CDR2 FQDESV (reference sequence). Trimming removed 5 bases at V and 0 bases at J, with 10 bases between.